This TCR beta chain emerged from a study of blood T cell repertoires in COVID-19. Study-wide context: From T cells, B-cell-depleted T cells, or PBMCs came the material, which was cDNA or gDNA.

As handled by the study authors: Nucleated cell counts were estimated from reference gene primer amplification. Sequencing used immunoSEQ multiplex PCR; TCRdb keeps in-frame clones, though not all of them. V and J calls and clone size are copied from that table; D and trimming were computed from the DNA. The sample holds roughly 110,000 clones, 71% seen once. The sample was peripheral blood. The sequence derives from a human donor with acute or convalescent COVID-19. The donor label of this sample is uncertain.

The CDR3 spells CATSDHITPNTGELFF. The CDR3 bases are TGTGCCACCAGTGACCACATAACCCCGAACACCGGGGAGCTGTTTTTT. This chain joins TRBV24-1 and TRBJ2-2, with D uncertain. The CDR3 is made up of 16 amino acids. Germline values: CDR1 KGHDR, CDR2 SFDVKD. Trimming shortened V by 4 bases and J by 0 bases, and 11 bases separated the two germline ends.